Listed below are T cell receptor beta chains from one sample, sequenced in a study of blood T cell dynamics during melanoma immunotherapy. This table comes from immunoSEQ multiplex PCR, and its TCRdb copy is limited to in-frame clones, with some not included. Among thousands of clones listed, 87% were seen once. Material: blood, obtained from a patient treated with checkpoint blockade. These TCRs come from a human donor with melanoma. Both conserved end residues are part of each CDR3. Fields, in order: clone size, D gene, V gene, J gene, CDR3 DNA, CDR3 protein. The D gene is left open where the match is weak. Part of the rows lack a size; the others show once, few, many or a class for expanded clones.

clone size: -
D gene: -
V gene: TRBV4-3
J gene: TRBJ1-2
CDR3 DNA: TGCGCCAGCAGCCAAGGATCGGCAATCTATGGCTACACCTTC
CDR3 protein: CASSQGSAIYGYTF

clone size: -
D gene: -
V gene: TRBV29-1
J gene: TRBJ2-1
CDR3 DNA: TGCAGCGTTGAAATAGTATCGAGCTCCTACAATGAGCAGTTCTTC
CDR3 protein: CSVEIVSSSYNEQFF

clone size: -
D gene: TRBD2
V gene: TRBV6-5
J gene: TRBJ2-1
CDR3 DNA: TGTGCCAGCAGGCCTTCCTTCTCTAGCGGCAATGAGCAGTTCTTC
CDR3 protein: CASRPSFSSGNEQFF

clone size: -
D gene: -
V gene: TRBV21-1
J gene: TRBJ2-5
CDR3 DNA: TGTGCCAGCAGCAAAGAATCAACGGCCCAAGAGACCCAGTACTTC
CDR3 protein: CASSKESTAQETQYF

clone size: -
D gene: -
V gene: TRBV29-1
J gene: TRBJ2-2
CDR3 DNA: TGCAGCGTTCAAATGGGCGTGGCTGGGTCTGGGGAGCTGTTTTTT
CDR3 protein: CSVQMGVAGSGELFF

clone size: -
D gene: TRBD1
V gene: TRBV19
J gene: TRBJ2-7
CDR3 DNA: TGTGCCACCTGCCCCGGGACAGGGGATCTCTACGAGCAGTACTTC
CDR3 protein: CATCPGTGDLYEQYF

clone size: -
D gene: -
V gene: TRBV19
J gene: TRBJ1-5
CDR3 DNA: TGTGCCAGTAGTTCTGGTCCCGCCGAGAATCAGCCCCAGCATTTT
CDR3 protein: CASSSGPAENQPQHF

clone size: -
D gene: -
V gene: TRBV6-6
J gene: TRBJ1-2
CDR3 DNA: TGTGCCAGCAGTTACGGGCAGAACTATGGCTACACCTTC
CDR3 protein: CASSYGQNYGYTF

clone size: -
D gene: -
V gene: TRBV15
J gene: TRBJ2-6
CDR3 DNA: TGTGCCACCAGCAGACAGAGCTCTGGGGCCAACGTCCTGACTTTC
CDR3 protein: CATSRQSSGANVLTF

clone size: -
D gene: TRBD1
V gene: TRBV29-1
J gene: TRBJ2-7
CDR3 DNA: TGCAGCGCGGGGACAGGGCTCGCCGGCGAGCAGTACTTC
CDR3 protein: CSAGTGLAGEQYF

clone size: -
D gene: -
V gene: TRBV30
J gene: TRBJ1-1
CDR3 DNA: TGTGCCTGGAGCTCGACTGGACATCTGAACACTGAAGCTTTCTTT
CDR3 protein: CAWSSTGHLNTEAFF

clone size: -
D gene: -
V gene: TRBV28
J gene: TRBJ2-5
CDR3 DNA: TGTGCCAGCAGTACAGGGTTCGGCGAGACCCAGTACTTC
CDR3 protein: CASSTGFGETQYF

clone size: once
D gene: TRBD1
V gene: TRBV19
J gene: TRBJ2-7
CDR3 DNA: TGTGCCAGTAGCCGGGACAGGGGGTACGAGCAGTACTTC
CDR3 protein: CASSRDRGYEQYF

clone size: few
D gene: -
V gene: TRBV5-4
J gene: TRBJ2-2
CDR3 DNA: TGTGCCAGCAGCTCGAGCGGAAGGGTTAATCCCGGGGAGCTGTTTTTT
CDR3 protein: CASSSSGRVNPGELFF

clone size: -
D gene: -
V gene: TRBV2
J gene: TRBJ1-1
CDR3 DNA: TGTGCCAGCGGGGGAGGGGGGCATGGTACGAACACTGAAGCTTTCTTT
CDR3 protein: CASGGGGHGTNTEAFF

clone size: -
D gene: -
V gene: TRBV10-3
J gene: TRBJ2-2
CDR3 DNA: TGTGCCATCAGGGGGGGTACCGGGGAGCTGTTTTTT
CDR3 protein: CAIRGGTGELFF

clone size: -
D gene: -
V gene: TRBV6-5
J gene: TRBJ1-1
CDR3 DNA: TGTGCCAGCAGTTACAGGTTTGGGGGCGCGGACACTGAAGCTTTCTTT
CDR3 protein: CASSYRFGGADTEAFF

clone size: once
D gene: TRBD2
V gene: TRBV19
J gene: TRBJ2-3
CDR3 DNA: TGTGCCAGTAGTATGGGCGGGGGGGGAGATACGCAGTATTTT
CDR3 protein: CASSMGGGGDTQYF

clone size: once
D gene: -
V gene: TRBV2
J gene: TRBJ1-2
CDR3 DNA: TGTGCCAGCAGTCGAAAGCCCTATGGCTACACCTTC
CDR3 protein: CASSRKPYGYTF

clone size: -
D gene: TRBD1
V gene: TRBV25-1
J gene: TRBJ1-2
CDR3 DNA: TGTGCCAGCAGTGACAGGGGGTATGGCTACACCTTC
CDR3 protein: CASSDRGYGYTF

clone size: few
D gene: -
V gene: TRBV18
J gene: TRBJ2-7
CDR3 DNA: TGTGCCAGCTCACCACCTTCAAACTACGAGCAGTACTTC
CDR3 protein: CASSPPSNYEQYF

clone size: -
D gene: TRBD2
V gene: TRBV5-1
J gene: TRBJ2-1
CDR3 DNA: TGCGCCAGCAGCTTGAATTCGGCTAGCGGGTCCTACAATGAGCAGTTCTTC
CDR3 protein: CASSLNSASGSYNEQFF

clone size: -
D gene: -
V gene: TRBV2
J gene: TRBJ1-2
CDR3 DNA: TGTGCCAGCAGTCCTCTGTTGGATGGTGGCTACACCTTC
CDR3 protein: CASSPLLDGGYTF

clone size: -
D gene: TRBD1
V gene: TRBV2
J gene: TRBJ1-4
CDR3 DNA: TGTGCCAGCAGTGCTACAGGGGGAAAACTGTTTTTT
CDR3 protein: CASSATGGKLFF

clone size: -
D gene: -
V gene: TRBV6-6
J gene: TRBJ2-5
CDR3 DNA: TGTGCCAGCAGAACTCAGGGAAGCGAAGAGACCCAGTACTTC
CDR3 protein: CASRTQGSEETQYF

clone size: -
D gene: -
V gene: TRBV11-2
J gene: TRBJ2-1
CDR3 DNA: TGTGCCAGCAGCTTAGTCCGTAGGGAGCAGTTCTTC
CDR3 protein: CASSLVRREQFF

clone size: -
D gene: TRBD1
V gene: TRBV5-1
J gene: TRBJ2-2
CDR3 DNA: TGCGCCAGCAGCTGGACCAGGGGGCTCACCGGGGAGCTGTTTTTT
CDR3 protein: CASSWTRGLTGELFF

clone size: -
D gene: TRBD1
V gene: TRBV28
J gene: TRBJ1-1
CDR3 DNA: TGTGCCAGCAGTTTGCCGGGACAGGGGAACACTGAAGCTTTCTTT
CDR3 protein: CASSLPGQGNTEAFF

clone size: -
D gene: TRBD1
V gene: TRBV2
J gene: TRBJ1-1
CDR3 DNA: TGTGCCAGCAGCTCGATGGGGACAGGGGGCTTCGTAAGGGTGACTTTCTTT
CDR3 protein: CASSSMGTGGFVRVTFF

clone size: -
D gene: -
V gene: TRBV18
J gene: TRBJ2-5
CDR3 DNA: TGTGCCAGCTCACCAGTCCCCCAAGAGACCCAGTACTTC
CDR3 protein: CASSPVPQETQYF

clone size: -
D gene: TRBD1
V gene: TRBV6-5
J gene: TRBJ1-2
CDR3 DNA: TGTGCCAGCAGTTTCGCGAGGGGGCGCCGCGACTATGGCTACACCTTC
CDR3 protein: CASSFARGRRDYGYTF

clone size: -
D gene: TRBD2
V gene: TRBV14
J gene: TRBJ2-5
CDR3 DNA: TGTGCCAGCAGCCAAGCCCCCGGCCTAGCGGGAGCAAAGACCCAGTACTTC
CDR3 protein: CASSQAPGLAGAKTQYF

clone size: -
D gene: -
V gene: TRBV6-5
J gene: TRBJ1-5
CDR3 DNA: TGTGCCAGCAGTCTACAGACAATGGGTCAGCCCCAGCATTTT
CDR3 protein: CASSLQTMGQPQHF

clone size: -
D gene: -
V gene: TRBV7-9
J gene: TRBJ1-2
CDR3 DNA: TGTGCCAGCAGCTTAATCCAGGCCTTCGACGGCTACACCTTC
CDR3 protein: CASSLIQAFDGYTF

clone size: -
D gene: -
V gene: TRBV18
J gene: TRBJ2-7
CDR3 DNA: TGTGCCAGCTCACCGGGATCCCTTGGCAGGGATAGTGAGCAGTACTTC
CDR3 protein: CASSPGSLGRDSEQYF

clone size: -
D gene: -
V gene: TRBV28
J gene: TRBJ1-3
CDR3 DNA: TGTGCCAGCAGTTTTAGCAACCAGGGGGGAAACACCATATATTTT
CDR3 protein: CASSFSNQGGNTIYF